A single TCR beta chain is shown here with its context. Participants reported their clinical history, and cohort assignment relied on those reports. TCRdb keeps only in-frame clones here, not all; method: immunoSEQ multiplex PCR. Seen here are approximately 160,000 clones, 83% observed once, and the top ten hold around 3.6%. The V and J ends lost 5 bases and 5 bases respectively, with 12 bases between them. Per germline, CDR1 MNHEY and CDR2 SMNVEV (reference sequence). The CDR3 is 14 residues long. These data are taken from a study of blood T cell repertoires in COVID-19. The sequencing sample was made of PBMCs or T cells enriched from blood (not recorded which). The chain employs TRBV27 and TRBJ1-4; D gene unclear. This clonotype was obtained from a woman in her forties or fifties in a cohort exposed to, infected with or recovered from COVID-19 (not recorded which). The CDR3 loop reads CASSPEVSNEKLFF. As DNA, the CDR3 is TGTGCCAGCAGTCCCGAGGTATCGAATGAAAAACTGTTTTTT.